These T cell receptor beta chains were read from a single sample in a study of radiotherapy plus CTLA-4 blockade in lung cancer. Sequencing used immunoSEQ multiplex PCR; TCRdb keeps in-frame clones, though not all of them. The sample holds roughly 57,000 clones, about 80% seen once. Sample: peripheral blood, taken from a patient treated with radiotherapy plus ipilimumab. Source of these receptors: a human donor with non-small cell lung cancer whose response to radiotherapy plus ipilimumab could not be evaluated. CDR3s include the opening cysteine and the closing phenylalanine or tryptophan. The D gene is left open where the match is weak. Expanded clones are given a class, and other clones once, few, many or no size at all.

TRBV21-1	NA	NA	TRBJ2-7	16	TGTGCCAGCAGCGATTCAACAGGGGACGGTACCTACGAGCAGTACTTC	CASSDSTGDGTYEQYF
TRBV19	NA	NA	TRBJ1-5	15	TGTGCCAGTACCGATTCAGGGGCCTCGGGTCAGCCCCAGCATTTT	CASTDSGASGQPQHF
TRBV5-5	few	TRBD1	TRBJ2-7	15	TGTGCCAGCAGCTTGGCCCGGGACAGGGTGTCCGAGCAGTACTTC	CASSLARDRVSEQYF
TRBV6-1	few	NA	TRBJ1-3	15	TGTGCCAGCAGTGTTCGGGTGCCCTCTGGAAACACCATATATTTT	CASSVRVPSGNTIYF
TRBV28	NA	NA	TRBJ2-2	16	TGTGCCAGCAGTTTTTACACTGGAGCAAACACCGGGGAGCTGTTTTTT	CASSFYTGANTGELFF
TRBV7-2	NA	NA	TRBJ2-4	14	TGTGCCAGCAGCTCTCTAGGAGCCGGGGACATTCAGTACTTC	CASSSLGAGDIQYF
TRBV29-1	NA	TRBD1	TRBJ1-1	10	TGCAGCGCGGGACAGGGGGGGGCTTTCTTT	CSAGQGGAFF
TRBV5-6	NA	NA	TRBJ2-5	16	TGTGCCAGCAGCTTGCGAGGGATGAGCGTACAAGAGACCCAGTACTTC	CASSLRGMSVQETQYF
TRBV19	few	NA	TRBJ1-3	18	TGTGCCAGTAGTACCCAGGCCGGAGGGCAAGGCTCTGGAAACACCATATATTTT	CASSTQAGGQGSGNTIYF
TRBV5-5	NA	NA	TRBJ2-5	15	TGTGCCAGCAGCACTAATACTAGAGTCGTGGAGACCCAGTACTTC	CASSTNTRVVETQYF
TRBV10-2	few	NA	TRBJ1-1	11	TGCGCCAGCAGTGGTGGGTCAGGAGCTTTCTTT	CASSGGSGAFF
TRBV6-1	NA	TRBD1	TRBJ1-1	15	TGTGCCAGCAGAACACAGGGGTGGGGGAACACTGAAGCTTTCTTT	CASRTQGWGNTEAFF
TRBV4-1	NA	NA	TRBJ2-5	15	TGCGCCAGCAGCTCCTTAGGCGGGGTACAAGAGACCCAGTACTTC	CASSSLGGVQETQYF
TRBV12-5	NA	NA	TRBJ2-1	14	TGTGCTAGTGGTTTGGTACCCGGTCAGGGGGGAAAGTTCTTC	CASGLVPGQGGKFF
TRBV18	NA	TRBD1	TRBJ1-5	16	TGTGCCAGCTCACCAGAGGGACAGATTCCAAGACAGCCCCAGCATTTT	CASSPEGQIPRQPQHF
TRBV5-4	few	TRBD2	TRBJ2-1	15	TGTGCCAGCAGCTTTAGCGGGGGGCCCTGGAATGAGCAGTTCTTC	CASSFSGGPWNEQFF
TRBV25-1	NA	NA	TRBJ2-3	18	TGTGCCAGCAGTGATGGGCCAGGGGGGAAGCGTGGCACAGATACGCAGTATTTT	CASSDGPGGKRGTDTQYF
TRBV5-1	NA	NA	TRBJ1-6	13	TGCGCCAGCAGTCAGGGGCAGAATTCACCCCTCCACTTT	CASSQGQNSPLHF
TRBV11-2	NA	NA	TRBJ1-1	17	TGTGCCAGCAGCCCACGCCCTCTTAACAGGGTAAACACTGAAGCTTTCTTT	CASSPRPLNRVNTEAFF
TRBV19	few	NA	TRBJ1-5	15	TGTGCCAGTAGTACCGGACAGAGTTACAATCAGCCCCAGCATTTT	CASSTGQSYNQPQHF
TRBV11-2	NA	NA	TRBJ1-1	14	TGTGCCAGCAGCTTAGTTCGGGGATCCCCTGAAGCTTTCTTT	CASSLVRGSPEAFF
TRBV6-5	NA	TRBD1	TRBJ1-1	14	TGTGCCAGCAGGGGGGTAGGGGGCGACACTGAAGCTTTCTTT	CASRGVGGDTEAFF
TRBV6-5	NA	NA	TRBJ1-2	13	TGTGCCAGCAGTTCCCCCCTTGACTATGGCTACACCTTC	CASSSPLDYGYTF
TRBV28	few	TRBD2	TRBJ2-5	18	TGTGCCAGCACCCCGGGGGATAGCGGGAAGAGCCAAGGAGAGACCCAGTACTTC	CASTPGDSGKSQGETQYF
TRBV12-5	NA	TRBD1	TRBJ2-5	15	TGTGCTAGTGGTTTGACCCTGGGACAGGGAGAGACCCAGTACTTC	CASGLTLGQGETQYF
TRBV18	NA	NA	TRBJ2-2	16	TGTGCCAGCTCACCACCGCAGGGCAGGAACACCGGGGAGCTGTTTTTT	CASSPPQGRNTGELFF
TRBV7-2	NA	NA	TRBJ2-3	15	TGTGCCAGCAGCCCCTCGAGGGTGAGCACAGATACGCAGTATTTT	CASSPSRVSTDTQYF
TRBV19	NA	TRBD1	TRBJ1-3	17	TGTGCCAGTAGTCCCTTCGGACAGGCCAGCTCTGGAAACACCATATATTTT	CASSPFGQASSGNTIYF
TRBV19	few	NA	TRBJ1-6	13	TGTGCCACCTCCCGGGCCAGGGAATCACCCCTCCACTTT	CATSRARESPLHF
TRBV5-5	NA	TRBD2	TRBJ2-3	17	TGTGCCAGCACCCACAGCGGGGCCGGCAGGTTGGCAGATACGCAGTATTTT	CASTHSGAGRLADTQYF
TRBV6-5	NA	TRBD2	TRBJ2-1	15	TGTGCCAGCAGTTACTATACTAGCGGGAGCAATGAGCAGTTCTTC	CASSYYTSGSNEQFF
TRBV27	NA	NA	TRBJ2-1	14	TGTGCCAGCAGGTCCGGGACACGGGGTAGTGAGCAGTTCTTC	CASRSGTRGSEQFF
TRBV18	NA	TRBD1	TRBJ1-1	14	TGTGCCAGCTCACTGGACAGGGGGAACACTGAAGCTTTCTTT	CASSLDRGNTEAFF
TRBV2	NA	TRBD1	TRBJ1-2	13	TGTGCCAGCACCTTGACAGGGCTCCCTGGCTACACCTTC	CASTLTGLPGYTF
TRBV1	NA	NA	TRBJ2-7	16	TGCACCAGCAGCCCGCTTAGCGGGAGAGGGGGTCACGAGCAGTACTTC	CTSSPLSGRGGHEQYF
TRBV19	once	NA	TRBJ1-4	14	TGTGCCAGTGGGCTACAAGGAACTAATGAAAAACTGTTTTTT	CASGLQGTNEKLFF
TRBV13	NA	TRBD2	TRBJ2-1	18	TGTGCCAGCAGCTGGGAATCTGGTGGACTAGCGTCCTACAATGAGCAGTTCTTC	CASSWESGGLASYNEQFF
TRBV28	once	NA	TRBJ1-1	15	TGTGCCAGCAGTTTCCGCACAGGGAAAGGGACTGAAGCTTTCTTT	CASSFRTGKGTEAFF
TRBV9	NA	TRBD2	TRBJ2-1	16	TGTGCCAGCAGCTCCCGTGGCGGGACTAGTTCCAATGAGCGGTTCTTC	CASSSRGGTSSNERFF
TRBV5-4	NA	TRBD1	TRBJ2-1	15	TGTGCCAGCAGCTTGGACGGGACAGGTGGTGGAAGGCAGTTCTTC	CASSLDGTGGGRQFF
TRBV25-1	NA	TRBD1	TRBJ1-1	16	TGTGCCAGCAGTGCTCGCCCGGGACAGGGGAGCCCTGAAGCTTTCTTT	CASSARPGQGSPEAFF
TRBV19	NA	NA	TRBJ2-3	14	TGTGCCAGTAGTATACAGGGTCGTGAAGATACGCAGTATTTT	CASSIQGREDTQYF
TRBV6-5	NA	NA	TRBJ2-1	15	TGTGCCAGCAGTTACTCCGGCAGGTTCCACAATGAGCAGTTCTTC	CASSYSGRFHNEQFF
TRBV7-9	NA	NA	TRBJ1-4	15	TGTGCCAGCAGCTTAGCAAGGGCAGGGGAAGAAAAACTGTTTTTT	CASSLARAGEEKLFF
TRBV11-2	NA	TRBD2	TRBJ2-7	15	TGTGCCAGCAGCTTGAGCGGGGGGCTTCCCTACGAGCAGTACTTC	CASSLSGGLPYEQYF
TRBV19	NA	TRBD1	TRBJ1-5	13	TGTGCCAGTAGTACGGACAGGAATCAGCCCCAGCATTTT	CASSTDRNQPQHF
TRBV5-4	NA	TRBD2	TRBJ2-1	16	TGTGCCAGCAGCCCCAGGGCTAGCGGGAGGTCGAGTGAGCAGTTCTTC	CASSPRASGRSSEQFF
TRBV9	NA	NA	TRBJ2-1	15	TGTGCCAGCAGCGTAGGGACAGACACCTACAATGAGCAGTTCTTC	CASSVGTDTYNEQFF
TRBV11-2	NA	NA	TRBJ2-2	13	TGTGCCAGCACAATGAGACGGGAAGGGGAGCTGTTTTTT	CASTMRREGELFF
TRBV7-2	NA	TRBD2	TRBJ2-1	16	TGTGCCAGCAGCTTGGGGCCCAGCGGGAGCTACAATGAGCAGTTCTTC	CASSLGPSGSYNEQFF
TRBV5-6	few	NA	TRBJ1-2	13	TGTGCCAGCAGCTTGGTCAGGGCGGATGGCTACACCTTC	CASSLVRADGYTF
TRBV4-3	NA	NA	TRBJ1-1	15	TGCGCCAGCAGCCAAGATTGGGACATGAACACTGAAGCTTTCTTT	CASSQDWDMNTEAFF